This entry is about one TCR beta chain. The table came from immunoSEQ multiplex PCR; TCRdb's copy has only in-frame clones and leaves some out. The top ten hold around 10% of the sample, which has about 140,000 clones, roughly nine tenths seen once. The data derive from a study of control samples from healthy donors and cancer patients. V was clipped by 6 bases and J by 2 bases, with 4 bases between them. The CDR3 contains 11 residues. In germline, CDR1 is WNHNN, CDR2 SYGVQD (reference sequence). This rearrangement joins TRBV10-1 to TRBJ1-1; D unclear. The TCR comes from a woman in her 30s in good health. The sample was blood. The CDR3: CASSENTEAFF. For the CDR3, the DNA is TGCGCCAGCAGCGAAAACACTGAAGCTTTCTTT.